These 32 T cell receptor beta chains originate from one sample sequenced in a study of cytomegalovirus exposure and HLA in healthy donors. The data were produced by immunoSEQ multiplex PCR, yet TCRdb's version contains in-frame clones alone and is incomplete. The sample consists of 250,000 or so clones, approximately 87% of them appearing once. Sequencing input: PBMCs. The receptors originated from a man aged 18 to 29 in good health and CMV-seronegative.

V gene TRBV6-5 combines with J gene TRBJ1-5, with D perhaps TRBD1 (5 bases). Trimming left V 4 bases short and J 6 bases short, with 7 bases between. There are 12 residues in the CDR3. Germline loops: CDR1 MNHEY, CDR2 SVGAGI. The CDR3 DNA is TGTGCCAGCAGTTCAGGGTTTCAGCCCCAGCATTTT. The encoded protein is CASSSGFQPQHF.

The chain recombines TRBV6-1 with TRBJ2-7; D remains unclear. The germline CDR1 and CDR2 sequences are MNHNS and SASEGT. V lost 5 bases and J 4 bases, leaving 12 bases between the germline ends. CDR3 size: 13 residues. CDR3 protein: CASSLQVRYEQYF. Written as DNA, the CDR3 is TGTGCCAGCAGTTTGCAGGTAAGATACGAGCAGTACTTC.

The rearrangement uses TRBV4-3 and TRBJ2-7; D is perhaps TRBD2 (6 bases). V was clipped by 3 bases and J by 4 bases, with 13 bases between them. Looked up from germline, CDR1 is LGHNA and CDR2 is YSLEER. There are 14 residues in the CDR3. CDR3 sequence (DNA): TGCGCCAGCAGCCATGGCGGGATAGCGTACGAGCAGTACTTC. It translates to CASSHGGIAYEQYF.

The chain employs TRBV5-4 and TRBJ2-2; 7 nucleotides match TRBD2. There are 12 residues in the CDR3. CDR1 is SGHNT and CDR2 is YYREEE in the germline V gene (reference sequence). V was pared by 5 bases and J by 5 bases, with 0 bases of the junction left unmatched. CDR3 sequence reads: CASRGGTGELFF. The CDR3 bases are TGTGCCAGCAGGGGGGGGACCGGGGAGCTGTTTTTT.

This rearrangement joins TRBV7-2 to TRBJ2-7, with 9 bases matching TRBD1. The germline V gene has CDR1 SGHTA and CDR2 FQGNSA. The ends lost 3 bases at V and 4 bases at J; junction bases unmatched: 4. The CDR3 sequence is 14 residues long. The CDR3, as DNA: TGTGCCAGCAGCTTTATTGACAGGGGGTACGAGCAGTACTTC. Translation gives CASSFIDRGYEQYF.

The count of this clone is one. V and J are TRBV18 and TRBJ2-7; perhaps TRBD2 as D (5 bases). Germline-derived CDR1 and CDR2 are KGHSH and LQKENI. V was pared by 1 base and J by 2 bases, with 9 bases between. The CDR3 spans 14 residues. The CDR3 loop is CASSPLATPYEQYF. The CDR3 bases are TGTGCCAGCTCACCACTAGCGACCCCCTACGAGCAGTACTTC.

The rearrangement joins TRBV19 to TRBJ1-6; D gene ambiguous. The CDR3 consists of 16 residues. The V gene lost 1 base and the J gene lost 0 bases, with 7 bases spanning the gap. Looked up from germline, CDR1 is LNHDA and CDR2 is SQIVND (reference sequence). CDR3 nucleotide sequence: TGTGCCAGTAGTATAGGACGGAGCTCCTATAATTCACCCCTCCACTTT. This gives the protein CASSIGRSSYNSPLHF.

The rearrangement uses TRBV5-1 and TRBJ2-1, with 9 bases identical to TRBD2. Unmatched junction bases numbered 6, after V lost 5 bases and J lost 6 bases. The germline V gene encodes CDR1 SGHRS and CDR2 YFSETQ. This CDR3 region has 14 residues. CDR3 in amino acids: CASRVAGESNEQFF. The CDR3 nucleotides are TGCGCCAGCAGGGTAGCGGGAGAAAGCAATGAGCAGTTCTTC. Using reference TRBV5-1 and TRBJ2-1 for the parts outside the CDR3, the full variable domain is KAGVTQTPRYLIKTRGQQVTLSCSPISGHRSVSWYQQTPGQGLQFLFEYFSETQRNKGNFPGRFSGRQFSNSRSEMNVSTLELGDSALYLCASRVAGESNEQFFGPGTRLTVL.

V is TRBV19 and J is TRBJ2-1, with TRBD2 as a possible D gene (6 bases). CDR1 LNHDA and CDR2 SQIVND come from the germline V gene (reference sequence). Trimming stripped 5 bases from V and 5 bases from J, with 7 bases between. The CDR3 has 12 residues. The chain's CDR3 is CASSWGDNEQFF. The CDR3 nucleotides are TGTGCCAGTAGTTGGGGGGACAATGAGCAGTTCTTC.

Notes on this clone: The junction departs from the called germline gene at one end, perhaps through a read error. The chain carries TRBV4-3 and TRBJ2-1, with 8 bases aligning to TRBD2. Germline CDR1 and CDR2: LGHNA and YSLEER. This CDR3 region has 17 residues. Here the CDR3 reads CASNQDAAGAFYNEQFF. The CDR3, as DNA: TGCGCCAGCAACCAAGATGCAGCGGGAGCATTTTACAATGAGCAGTTCTTC.

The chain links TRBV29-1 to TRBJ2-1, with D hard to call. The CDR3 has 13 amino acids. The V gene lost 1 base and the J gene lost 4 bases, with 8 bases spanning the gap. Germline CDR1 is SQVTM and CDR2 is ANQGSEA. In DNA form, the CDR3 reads TGCAGCGTTGAAGTATCCCGGTACAATGAGCAGTTCTTC. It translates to CSVEVSRYNEQFF.

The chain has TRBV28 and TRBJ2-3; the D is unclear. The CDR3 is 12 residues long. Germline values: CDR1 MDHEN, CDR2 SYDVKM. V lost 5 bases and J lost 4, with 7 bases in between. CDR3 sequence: CASSLVADTQYF. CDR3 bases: TGTGCCAGCAGTCTCGTAGCAGATACGCAGTATTTT.

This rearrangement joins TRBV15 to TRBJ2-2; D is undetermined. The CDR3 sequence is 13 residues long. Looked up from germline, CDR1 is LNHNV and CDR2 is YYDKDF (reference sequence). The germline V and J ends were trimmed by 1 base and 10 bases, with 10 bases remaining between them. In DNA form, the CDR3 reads TGTGCCACCAGCAGAGTTCTAGAGGTGGAGCTGTTTTTT. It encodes CATSRVLEVELFF.

As DNA, the CDR3 is TGCGCCAGCAGCCAGCGGGGTGGCGAGCAGTACTTC. It translates to CASSQRGGEQYF. This chain links TRBV5-1 with TRBJ2-7; 7 bases are shared with TRBD2. The junction had 4 bases not matched to a gene; V was cut back by 4 bases and J by 6 bases. Germline V gives CDR1 SGHRS, CDR2 YFSETQ. This CDR3 comprises 12 residues.

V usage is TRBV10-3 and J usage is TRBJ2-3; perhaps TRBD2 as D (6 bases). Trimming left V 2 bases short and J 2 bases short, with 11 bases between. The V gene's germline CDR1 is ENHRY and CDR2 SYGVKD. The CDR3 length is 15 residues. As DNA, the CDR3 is TGTGCCATCAGTGAGGAGGCGGGAAACACAGATACGCAGTATTTT. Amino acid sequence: CAISEEAGNTDTQYF.

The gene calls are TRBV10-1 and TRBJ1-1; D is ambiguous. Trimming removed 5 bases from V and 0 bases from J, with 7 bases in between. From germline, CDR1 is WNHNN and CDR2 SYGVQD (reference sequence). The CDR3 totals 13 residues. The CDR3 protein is CASSRGMNTEAFF. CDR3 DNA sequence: TGCGCCAGCAGTAGAGGGATGAACACTGAAGCTTTCTTT.

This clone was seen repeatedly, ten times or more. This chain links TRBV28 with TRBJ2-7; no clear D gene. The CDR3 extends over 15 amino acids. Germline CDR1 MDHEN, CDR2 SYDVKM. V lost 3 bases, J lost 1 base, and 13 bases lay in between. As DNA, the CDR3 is TGTGCCAGCAGTTTTCCCGGTCAACCTTCCTACGAGCAGTACTTC. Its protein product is CASSFPGQPSYEQYF.

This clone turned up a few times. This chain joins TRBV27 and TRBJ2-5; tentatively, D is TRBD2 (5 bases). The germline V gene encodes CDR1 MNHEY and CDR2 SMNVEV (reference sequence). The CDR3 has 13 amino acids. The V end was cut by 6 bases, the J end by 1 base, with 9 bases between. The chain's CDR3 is CASRGASQETQYF. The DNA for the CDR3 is TGTGCCAGCAGGGGAGCGAGCCAAGAGACCCAGTACTTC.

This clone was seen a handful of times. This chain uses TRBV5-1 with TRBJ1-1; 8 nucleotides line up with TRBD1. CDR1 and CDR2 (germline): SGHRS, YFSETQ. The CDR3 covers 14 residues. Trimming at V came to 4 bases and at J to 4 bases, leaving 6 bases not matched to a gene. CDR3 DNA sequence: TGCGCCAGCAGCCAGGACAGGGCGAGCACTGAAGCTTTCTTT. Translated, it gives CASSQDRASTEAFF.

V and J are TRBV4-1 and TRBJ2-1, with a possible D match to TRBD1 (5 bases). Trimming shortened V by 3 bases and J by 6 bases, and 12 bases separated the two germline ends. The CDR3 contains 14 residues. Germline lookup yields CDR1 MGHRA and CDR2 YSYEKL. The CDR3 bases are TGCGCCAGCAGCCAGGGTCAGGGCCCCAATGAGCAGTTCTTC. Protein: CASSQGQGPNEQFF.

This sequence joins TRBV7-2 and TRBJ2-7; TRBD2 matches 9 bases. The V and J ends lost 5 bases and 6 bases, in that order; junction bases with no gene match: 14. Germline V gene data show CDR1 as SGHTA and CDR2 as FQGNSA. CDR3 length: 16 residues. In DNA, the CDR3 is TGTGCCAGCAGCCCCGGCCCGGGCGGGAGGGCCGCCGAGCAGTACTTC. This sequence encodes CASSPGPGGRAAEQYF.

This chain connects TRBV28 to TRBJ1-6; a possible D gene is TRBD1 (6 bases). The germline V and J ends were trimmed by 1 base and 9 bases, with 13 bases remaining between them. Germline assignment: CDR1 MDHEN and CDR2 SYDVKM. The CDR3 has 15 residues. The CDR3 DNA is TGTGCCAGCAGTTTATTTGCAGGGGAGGGTTCACCCCTCCACTTT. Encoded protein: CASSLFAGEGSPLHF.

As DNA, the CDR3 is TGTGCCAGTCCCCGGGACTCAGGCTACGAGCAGTACTTC. Its protein product is CASPRDSGYEQYF. The gene calls are TRBV6-1 and TRBJ2-7, with D possibly TRBD2 on 6 matching bases. The V gene's germline CDR1 is MNHNS and CDR2 SASEGT. This CDR3 is 13 amino acids long. Trimming stripped 9 bases from V and 3 bases from J, with 15 bases between.

Written as DNA, the CDR3 is TGCGCCAGCAGCGCACCCCCGGGGGGGCCCTCCGGGGAGCTGTTTTTT. Translating it yields CASSAPPGGPSGELFF. The V gene is TRBV5-1, the J gene TRBJ2-2, with 8 bases fitting TRBD2. Germline V gene sequence: CDR1 SGHRS, CDR2 YFSETQ. CDR3 length: 16 amino acids. V was pared by 4 bases and J by 6 bases, with 11 bases of the junction left unmatched.

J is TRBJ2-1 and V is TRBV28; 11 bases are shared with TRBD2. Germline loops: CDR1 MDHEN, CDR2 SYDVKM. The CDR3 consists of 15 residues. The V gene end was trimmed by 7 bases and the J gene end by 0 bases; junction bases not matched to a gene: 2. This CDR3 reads CASIAGGNSYNEQFF. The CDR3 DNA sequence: TGTGCCAGCATAGCGGGAGGGAACTCCTACAATGAGCAGTTCTTC.

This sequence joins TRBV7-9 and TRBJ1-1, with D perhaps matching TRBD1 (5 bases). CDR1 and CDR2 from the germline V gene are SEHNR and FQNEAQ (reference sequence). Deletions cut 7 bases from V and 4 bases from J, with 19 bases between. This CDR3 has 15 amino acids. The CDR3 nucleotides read TGTGCCAGCACCCATGGGGGGGGGAGTGTCACTGAAGCTTTCTTT. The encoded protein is CASTHGGGSVTEAFF.

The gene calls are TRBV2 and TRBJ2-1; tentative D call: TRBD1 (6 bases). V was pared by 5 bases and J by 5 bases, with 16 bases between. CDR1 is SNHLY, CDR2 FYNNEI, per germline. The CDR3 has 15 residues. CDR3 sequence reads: CASSFEQGRHNEQFF. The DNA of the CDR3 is TGTGCCAGCAGTTTTGAACAGGGCCGCCACAATGAGCAGTTCTTC.

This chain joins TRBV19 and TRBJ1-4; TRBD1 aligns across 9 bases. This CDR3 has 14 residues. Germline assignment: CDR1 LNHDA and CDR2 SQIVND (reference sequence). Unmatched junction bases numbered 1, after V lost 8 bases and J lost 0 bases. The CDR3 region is CASGQGPTNEKLFF. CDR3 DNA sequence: TGTGCCAGTGGACAGGGGCCAACTAATGAAAAACTGTTTTTT.

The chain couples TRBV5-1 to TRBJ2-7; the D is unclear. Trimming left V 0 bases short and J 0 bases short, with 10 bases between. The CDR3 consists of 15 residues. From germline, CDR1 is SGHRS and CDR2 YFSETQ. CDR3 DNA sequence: TGCGCCAGCAGCTTGGATGCAACCAGCTCCTACGAGCAGTACTTC. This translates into CASSLDATSSYEQYF.

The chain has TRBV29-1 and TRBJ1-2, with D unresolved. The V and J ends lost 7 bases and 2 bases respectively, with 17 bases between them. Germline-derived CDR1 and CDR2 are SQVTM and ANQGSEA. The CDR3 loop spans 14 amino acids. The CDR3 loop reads CSGFSGGTNYGYTF. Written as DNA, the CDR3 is TGCAGCGGTTTTTCGGGTGGCACCAACTATGGCTACACCTTC.

As DNA, the CDR3 is TGTGCCAGCAGTACAGGGGTTAACTATGGCTACACCTTC. It codes for CASSTGVNYGYTF. The chain combines TRBV28 with TRBJ1-2; TRBD1 matches 7 bases. This CDR3 has 13 residues. CDR1 and CDR2 from the germline V gene are MDHEN and SYDVKM. The V segment lost 5 bases and the J segment 1 base; nucleotides outside the gene matches: 1.

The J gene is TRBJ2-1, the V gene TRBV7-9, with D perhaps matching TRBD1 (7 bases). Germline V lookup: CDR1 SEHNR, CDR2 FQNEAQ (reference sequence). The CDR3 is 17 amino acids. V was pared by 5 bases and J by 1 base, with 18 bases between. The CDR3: CASSPRGGTESYNEQFF. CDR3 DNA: TGTGCCAGCAGCCCCAGGGGCGGGACAGAGTCCTACAATGAGCAGTTCTTC.